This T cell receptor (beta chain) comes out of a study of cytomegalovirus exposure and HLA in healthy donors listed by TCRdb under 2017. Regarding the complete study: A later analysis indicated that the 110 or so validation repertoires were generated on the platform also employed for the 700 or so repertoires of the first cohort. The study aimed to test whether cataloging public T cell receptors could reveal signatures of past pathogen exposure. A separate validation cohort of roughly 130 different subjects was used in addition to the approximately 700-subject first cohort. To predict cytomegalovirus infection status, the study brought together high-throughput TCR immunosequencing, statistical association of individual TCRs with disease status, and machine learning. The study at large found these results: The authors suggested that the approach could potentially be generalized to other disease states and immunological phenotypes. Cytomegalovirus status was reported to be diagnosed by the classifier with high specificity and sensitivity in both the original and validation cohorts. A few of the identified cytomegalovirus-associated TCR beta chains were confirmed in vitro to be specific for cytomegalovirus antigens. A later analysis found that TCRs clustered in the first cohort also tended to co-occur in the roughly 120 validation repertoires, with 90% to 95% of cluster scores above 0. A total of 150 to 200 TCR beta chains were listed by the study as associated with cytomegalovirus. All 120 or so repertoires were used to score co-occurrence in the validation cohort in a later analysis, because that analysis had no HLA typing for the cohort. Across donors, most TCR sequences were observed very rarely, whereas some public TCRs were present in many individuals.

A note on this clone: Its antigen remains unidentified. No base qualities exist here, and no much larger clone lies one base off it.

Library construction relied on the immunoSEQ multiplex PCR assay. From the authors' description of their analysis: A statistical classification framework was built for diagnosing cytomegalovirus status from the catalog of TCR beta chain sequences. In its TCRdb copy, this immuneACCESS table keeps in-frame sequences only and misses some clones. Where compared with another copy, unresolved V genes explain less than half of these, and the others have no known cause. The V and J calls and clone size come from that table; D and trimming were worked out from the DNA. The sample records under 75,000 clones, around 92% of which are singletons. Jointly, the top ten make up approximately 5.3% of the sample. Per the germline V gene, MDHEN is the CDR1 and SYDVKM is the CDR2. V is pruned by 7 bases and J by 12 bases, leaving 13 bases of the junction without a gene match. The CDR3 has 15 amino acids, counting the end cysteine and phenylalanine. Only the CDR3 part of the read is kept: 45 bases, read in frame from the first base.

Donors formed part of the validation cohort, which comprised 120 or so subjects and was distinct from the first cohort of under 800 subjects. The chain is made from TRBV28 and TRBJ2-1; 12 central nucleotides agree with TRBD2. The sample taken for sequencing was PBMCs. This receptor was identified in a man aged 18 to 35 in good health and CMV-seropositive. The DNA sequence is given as TGTGCCAGCACCGGAGGGGCTAGCGGGAGGGCCGTGCAGTTCTTC. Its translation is CASTGGASGRAVQFF. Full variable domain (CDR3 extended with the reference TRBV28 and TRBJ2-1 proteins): DVKVTQSSRYLVKRTGEKVFLECVQDMDHENMFWYRQDPGLGLRLIYFSYDVKMKEKGDIPEGYSVSREKKERFSLILESASTNQTSMYLCASTGGASGRAVQFFGPGTRLTVL.